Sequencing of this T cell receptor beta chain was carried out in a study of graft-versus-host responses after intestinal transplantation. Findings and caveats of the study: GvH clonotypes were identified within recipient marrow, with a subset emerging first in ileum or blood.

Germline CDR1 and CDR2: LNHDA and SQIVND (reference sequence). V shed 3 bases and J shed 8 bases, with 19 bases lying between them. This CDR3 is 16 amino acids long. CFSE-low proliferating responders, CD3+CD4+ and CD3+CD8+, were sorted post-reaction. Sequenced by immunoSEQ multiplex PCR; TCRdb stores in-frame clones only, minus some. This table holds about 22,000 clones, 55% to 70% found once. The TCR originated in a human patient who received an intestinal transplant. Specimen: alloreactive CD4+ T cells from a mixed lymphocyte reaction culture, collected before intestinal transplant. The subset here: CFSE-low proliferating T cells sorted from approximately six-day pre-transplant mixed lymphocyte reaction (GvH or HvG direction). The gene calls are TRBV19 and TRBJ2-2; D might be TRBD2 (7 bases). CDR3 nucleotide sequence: TGTGCCAGTAGTATCGGCGGGGGCATCTGGCAAGGGGAGCTGTTTTTT. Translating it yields CASSIGGGIWQGELFF.